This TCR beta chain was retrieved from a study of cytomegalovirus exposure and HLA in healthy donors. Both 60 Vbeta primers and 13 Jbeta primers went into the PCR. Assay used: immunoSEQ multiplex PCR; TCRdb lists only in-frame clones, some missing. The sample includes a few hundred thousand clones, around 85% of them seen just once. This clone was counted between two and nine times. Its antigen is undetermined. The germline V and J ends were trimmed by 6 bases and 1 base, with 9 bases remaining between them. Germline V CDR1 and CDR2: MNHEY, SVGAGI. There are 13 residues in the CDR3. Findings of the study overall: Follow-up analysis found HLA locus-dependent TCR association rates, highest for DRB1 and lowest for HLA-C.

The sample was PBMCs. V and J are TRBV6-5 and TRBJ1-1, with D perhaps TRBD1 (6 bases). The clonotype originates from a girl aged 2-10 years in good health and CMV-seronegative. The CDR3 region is CASRFRGNTEAFF. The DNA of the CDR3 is TGTGCCAGCAGATTCAGGGGGAACACTGAAGCTTTCTTT.